This TCR beta chain was captured in a study of sequential checkpoint blockade in melanoma. Background on the study: Both treatment sequences were followed by maintenance nivolumab. About 90 pretreatment tumor DNA samples were TCRβ immunosequenced.

Germline V gene sequence: CDR1 MNHGY, CDR2 SAAAGT. This CDR3 is built from 12 residues. With 4 bases removed from V and 4 bases from J, the gap between germline ends came to 7 bases. The treatment denotes: randomized to nivolumab then ipilimumab (arm A) or the reverse (arm B). Clones were sequenced by immunoSEQ multiplex PCR, and TCRdb holds only the in-frame ones, with some missing. The sample consists of about 3,200 clones, 15% to 20% of them appearing once. This clone has more than one count but fewer than ten. No antigen is known for it. Study-level findings and limits: In arm A, pretreatment tumor clonality was associated with response. Clinical benefit was about 30 times likelier when tumor T-cell fraction and clonality increased.

The input for sequencing was tumor tissue (inferred from file names), taken from a patient given nivolumab and ipilimumab in sequence. This clonotype was obtained from a human donor with melanoma. The J gene is TRBJ2-5, the V gene TRBV6-8, with D possibly matching TRBD1 (6 bases). Here the CDR3 reads CASSSQGETQYF. In nucleotides, the CDR3 is TGTGCCAGCAGTTCACAGGGAGAGACCCAGTACTTC.